One sample yielded the 28 T cell receptor beta chains listed below, sequenced in a study of cytomegalovirus exposure and HLA in healthy donors. With 60 Vbeta and 13 Jbeta primers, the PCR was carried out. The assay was immunoSEQ multiplex PCR, and TCRdb's table has in-frame clones only and misses some. Of about 150,000 clones in the sample, about 64% are singletons; the top ten hold roughly 4.7%. Sample: PBMCs. The receptors originated from a man aged 60 to 69 in good health and CMV-seronegative.

The V call is TRBV7-6, the J call TRBJ1-3, with no clear D. With 5 bases removed from V and 0 bases from J, the gap between germline ends came to 11 bases. The CDR3 totals 15 residues. Germline V gene lookup returns CDR1 SGHVS and CDR2 FNYEAQ. The CDR3 coding sequence is TGTGCCAGCAGCCCATCGCTAAGCTCTGGAAACACCATATATTTT. Translation: CASSPSLSSGNTIYF.

This chain joins TRBV5-4 and TRBJ2-7; 10 nucleotides match TRBD2. The germline V gene encodes CDR1 SGHNT and CDR2 YYREEE (reference sequence). The CDR3 runs 16 residues. The trim removed 0 bases at V and 2 bases at J, leaving 5 bases unmatched. This chain's CDR3 is CASSLGGTSVPYEQYF. The CDR3 DNA is TGTGCCAGCAGCTTGGGGGGGACTAGCGTCCCCTACGAGCAGTACTTC.

The gene calls are TRBV30 and TRBJ2-5, with D maybe TRBD2 (6 bases). This CDR3 is built from 15 residues. Germline V lookup: CDR1 GTSNPN, CDR2 SVGIG (reference sequence). Trimming pared 3 bases from V and 5 bases from J, leaving 19 bases between. In DNA, the CDR3 is TGTGCCTGGAGGGGGGGAGAGGGTCTTAAGGAGACCCAGTACTTC. Translated: CAWRGGEGLKETQYF.

The chain has TRBV27 and TRBJ1-5; D might be TRBD1 (5 bases). The germline CDR1 and CDR2 sequences are MNHEY and SMNVEV (reference sequence). This CDR3 comprises 14 residues. Trimming took 10 bases from V and 2 from J, leaving 15 bases between them. CDR3 coding DNA: TGTGCCACCTCCTCGGGGGGGGGCAATCAGCCCCAGCATTTT. It translates to CATSSGGGNQPQHF.

The chain carries TRBV7-9 and TRBJ2-7; 9 bases are shared with TRBD1. The CDR3 contains 15 residues. The ends lost 5 bases at V and 5 bases at J; junction bases unmatched: 10. CDR1 and CDR2 from the germline V gene are SEHNR and FQNEAQ (reference sequence). In DNA form, the CDR3 reads TGTGCCAGCAGCCGGACAGGGGCGCCCCGAGACGAGCAGTACTTC. Translated, it gives CASSRTGAPRDEQYF.

The chain links TRBV23-1 to TRBJ2-7, with 7 bases fitting TRBD2. TRBJ2-1 matches the DNA end more closely, so the J call is doubtful. TRBV23-1 carries the ORF label, with uncertain function. The CDR3 spans 14 residues. The CDR3, as DNA: TGCGCCAGCAGTTCAGCGGGGTGTTACAATGAGCAGTTCTTC. Translation gives CASSSAGCYNEQFF.

The CDR3 sequence: CASSLTAGNEQFF. The CDR3 nucleotides read TGCGCCAGCAGCTTAACAGCGGGCAATGAGCAGTTCTTC. The chain has TRBV5-1 and TRBJ2-1; weak D call: TRBD2 (6 bases). Germline lookup yields CDR1 SGHRS and CDR2 YFSETQ. This CDR3 is 13 amino acids long. The germline V and J ends were trimmed by 2 bases and 6 bases, with 9 bases remaining between them.

The rearrangement joins TRBV5-1 to TRBJ2-7; tentative D call: TRBD2 (6 bases). Trimming left V 0 bases short and J 1 base short, with 14 bases between. CDR3 length equals 16 residues. CDR1 and CDR2 from the germline V gene are SGHRS and YFSETQ. This CDR3 reads CASSLVGRGPSYEQYF. DNA for the CDR3: TGCGCCAGCAGCTTGGTTGGGCGGGGCCCTTCCTACGAGCAGTACTTC.

Note on this clone: Other nucleotide sequences in the sample specify the same CDR3. The rearrangement uses TRBV5-4 and TRBJ2-3; 7 positions agree with TRBD1. Germline loops: CDR1 SGHNT, CDR2 YYREEE (reference sequence). This CDR3 comprises 14 residues. The ends lost 0 bases at V and 3 bases at J; junction bases unmatched: 1. The CDR3 reads CASSLDRGTDTQYF. The DNA of the CDR3 is TGTGCCAGCAGCTTGGACAGGGGAACAGATACGCAGTATTTT.

The chain recombines TRBV30 with TRBJ2-7, with D possibly TRBD2 on 5 matching bases. CDR3 length: 19 amino acids. The V end lost 0 bases, the J end lost 0 bases, and 24 bases lay between the germline ends. Germline loops: CDR1 GTSNPN, CDR2 SVGIG (reference sequence). DNA of the CDR3: TGTGCCTGGAGTGTACCCGGACTCCGACCCGTTAAAAGCTCCTACGAGCAGTACTTC. It specifies CAWSVPGLRPVKSSYEQYF. Full variable domain (outside the CDR3, taken from reference TRBV30 and TRBJ2-7): SQTIHQWPATLVQPVGSPLSLECTVEGTSNPNLYWYRQAAGRGLQLLFYSVGIGQISSEVPQNLSASRPQDRQFILSSKKLLLSDSGFYLCAWSVPGLRPVKSSYEQYFGPGTRLTVT.

The chain uses TRBV6-1 and TRBJ2-1; 7 bases map to TRBD2. V gave up 3 bases and J gave up 7 bases; unmatched junction bases: 12. The CDR3 spans 16 residues. Germline-derived CDR1 and CDR2 are MNHNS and SASEGT. CDR3 protein: CASSEILAVAENEQFF. The DNA for the CDR3 is TGTGCCAGCAGTGAGATCCTAGCGGTGGCCGAAAATGAGCAGTTCTTC.

This rearrangement joins TRBV7-3 to TRBJ1-1; the match to TRBD1 covers 9 bases. Germline CDR1 is SGHTA and CDR2 is FQGTGA. This CDR3 is built from 14 residues. The J segment lost 5 bases and the V segment lost 6 bases, leaving 7 bases of the junction unmatched. CDR3 sequence (DNA): TGTGCCAGCAGTCCAACAGGGGGCAATACTGAAGCTTTCTTT. Translated, it gives CASSPTGGNTEAFF.

The chain employs TRBV27 and TRBJ2-7, with TRBD1 identical over 8 bases. The CDR3 is made up of 13 amino acids. From germline, CDR1 is MNHEY and CDR2 SMNVEV (reference sequence). V lost 4 bases, J lost 2 bases, and 1 base stayed unmatched. CDR3 sequence (DNA): TGTGCCAGCAGTTGGACAGGGCCCTACGAGCAGTACTTC. It specifies CASSWTGPYEQYF.

The J gene is TRBJ1-4, the V gene TRBV7-2; D gene unclear. The CDR3 extends over 16 amino acids. The V end lost 2 bases, the J end lost 0 bases, and 10 bases lay between the germline ends. Germline assignment: CDR1 SGHTA and CDR2 FQGNSA. CDR3 DNA: TGTGCCAGCAGCTTAAACTCCCCCGCAACTAATGAAAAACTGTTTTTT. This encodes CASSLNSPATNEKLFF.

The chain has TRBV2 and TRBJ2-2; 8 bases match TRBD1. Germline values: CDR1 SNHLY, CDR2 FYNNEI. There are 15 residues in the CDR3. The trim removed 5 bases at V and 3 bases at J, leaving 5 bases unmatched. CDR3 sequence: CASSKGTGYTGELFF. The CDR3 coding sequence is TGTGCCAGCAGTAAGGGGACAGGATACACCGGGGAGCTGTTTTTT.

The genes are TRBV7-9 and TRBJ1-1; unclear D gene. Germline assignment: CDR1 SEHNR and CDR2 FQNEAQ (reference sequence). This CDR3 contains 14 residues. Trimming left V 1 base short and J 1 base short, with 7 bases between. CDR3 DNA: TGTGCCAGCAGCTTAGGGGAGGGGAACACTGAAGCTTTCTTT. This translates into CASSLGEGNTEAFF.

This clone has more than one count but fewer than ten. The chain combines TRBV11-2 with TRBJ1-6, with 8 bases that match TRBD1. Trimming removed 5 bases from V and 6 bases from J; junction bases left unmatched: 3. The CDR3 consists of 14 residues. Germline V lookup: CDR1 SGHAT, CDR2 FQNNGV. CDR3 DNA: TGTGCCAGCAGCCACGGACAGGGTAATTCACCCCTCCACTTT. Amino acid sequence: CASSHGQGNSPLHF.

The rearrangement joins TRBV5-1 to TRBJ2-3; D perhaps matches TRBD2 (5 bases). Germline CDR1 is SGHRS and CDR2 is YFSETQ. The germline V and J ends were trimmed by 3 bases and 4 bases, with 18 bases remaining between them. This CDR3 has 16 residues. CDR3 in amino acids: CASSSVRGVGSDTQYF. CDR3 in DNA: TGCGCCAGCAGCTCGGTACGGGGAGTTGGGTCAGATACGCAGTATTTT.

This chain uses TRBV18 with TRBJ1-2, with no clear D. Germline V lookup: CDR1 KGHSH, CDR2 LQKENI. Trimming shortened V by 0 bases and J by 5 bases, and 7 bases separated the two germline ends. The length of the CDR3 is 13 residues. Here the CDR3 DNA reads TGTGCCAGCTCACCACCGATACAGTATGGCTACACCTTC. This codes for CASSPPIQYGYTF.

This chain links TRBV18 with TRBJ2-2, with TRBD2 identical over 10 bases. Trimming cost V 0 bases and J 4 bases; bases outside gene matches: 5. The CDR3 spans 17 residues. CDR1 is KGHSH and CDR2 is LQKENI in the germline V gene. The CDR3 protein is CASSPPASGSPTGELFF. The CDR3 region has the DNA TGTGCCAGCTCACCACCGGCTAGCGGGAGTCCCACCGGGGAGCTGTTTTTT.

This chain uses TRBV2 with TRBJ1-5, with TRBD1 as a possible D gene (6 bases). The CDR3 runs 16 residues. V was shortened by 1 base and J by 4 bases, with 14 bases between the two germline ends. From germline, CDR1 is SNHLY and CDR2 FYNNEI. Here the CDR3 DNA reads TGTGCCAGCAGTGAAGAGGGGGTAGGCCTGAATCAGCCCCAGCATTTT. Protein product: CASSEEGVGLNQPQHF.

The V call is TRBV5-4, the J call TRBJ2-1; 9 nucleotides line up with TRBD2. This CDR3 is built from 16 residues. Trimming cost V 4 bases and J 2 bases; bases outside gene matches: 7. CDR1 and CDR2 (germline): SGHNT, YYREEE (reference sequence). In DNA form, the CDR3 reads TGTGCCAGCAGCATAGAGGGCGGGAGGGCCTACAATGAGCAGTTCTTC. The encoded protein is CASSIEGGRAYNEQFF.

V and J are TRBV6-5 and TRBJ2-7; a possible D gene is TRBD1 (6 bases). The CDR3 totals 15 residues. The V end was cut by 5 bases, the J end by 2 bases, with 16 bases between. Germline-derived CDR1 and CDR2 are MNHEY and SVGAGI. CDR3 sequence (DNA): TGTGCCAGCAGTCGCCTACAGGGATTCCCCTACGAGCAGTACTTC. It yields the protein CASSRLQGFPYEQYF.

This rearrangement joins TRBV9 to TRBJ2-5; 7 nucleotides align to TRBD2. The J call may not be correct, given that the DNA end is closer to TRBJ2-7. The CDR3 length is 15 residues. Germline assignment: CDR1 SGDLS and CDR2 YYNGEE. As DNA, the CDR3 is TGTGCCAGCAGCCCAATCCCGGGGGGATCCTACGAGCAGTACTTC. Translation: CASSPIPGGSYEQYF.

The chain carries TRBV29-1 and TRBJ2-5; 13 nucleotides agree with TRBD2. The CDR3 has 14 amino acids. The V gene's germline CDR1 is SQVTM and CDR2 ANQGSEA. V dropped 7 bases and J dropped 11; count of bases not matched to a gene: 13. The CDR3 DNA reads as TGCAGCGCAGGACTAGCGGGAGACCTCAGGGAGCAGTACTTC. This sequence encodes CSAGLAGDLREQYF. The whole variable domain, remainder taken from reference TRBV29-1 and TRBJ2-5, is SAVISQKPSRDICQRGTSLTIQCQVDSQVTMMFWYRQQPGQSLTLIATANQGSEATYESGFVIDKFPISRPNLTFSTLTVSNMSPEDSSIYLCSAGLAGDLREQYFGPGTRLLVL.

The genes are TRBV19 and TRBJ2-3; 8 bases line up with TRBD1. The length of the CDR3 is 17 residues. Germline V CDR1 and CDR2: LNHDA, SQIVND (reference sequence). Germline trimming cut 2 bases from V and 0 bases from J; bases unmatched to any gene: 7. This chain's CDR3 is CASSIFSDRGSTDTQYF. CDR3 sequence (DNA): TGTGCCAGTAGTATATTTTCCGACAGGGGAAGCACAGATACGCAGTATTTT.

J is TRBJ2-3 and V is TRBV9; 9 nucleotides match TRBD1. V dropped 0 bases and J dropped 6; count of bases not matched to a gene: 2. Germline CDR1 SGDLS, CDR2 YYNGEE. The CDR3 has 14 residues. CDR3 sequence reads: CASSVVQGADTQYF. The CDR3 DNA is TGTGCCAGCAGCGTAGTACAGGGGGCGGATACGCAGTATTTT.

The rearrangement uses TRBV27 and TRBJ2-2, with D unresolved. The germline V gene encodes CDR1 MNHEY and CDR2 SMNVEV (reference sequence). V shed 2 bases and J shed 4 bases, with 5 bases lying between them. The CDR3 runs 13 residues. CDR3 DNA: TGTGCCAGCAGTTTAACTCGCACCGGGGAGCTGTTTTTT. Amino acid sequence: CASSLTRTGELFF.